The following is a TCR beta chain sequence with its context. Its antigen is as yet unknown. CDR3 length: 13 amino acids. Trimming stripped 3 bases from V and 15 bases from J, with 19 bases between. The germline gives CDR1 SGHKS, CDR2 YYEKEE (reference sequence). Repertoires were generated with immunoSEQ multiplex PCR, while TCRdb's copy carries only in-frame clones and drops some. This table has roughly 770,000 clones, about 97% appearing once. This record belongs to a study of shared clonotypes between healthy human individuals. CD45RO-negative, CCR7-positively selected cells formed the naive CD8 fraction, excluding terminally differentiated effector memory CD45RA+ cells. Study-wide points: Deeper or shallower sequencing was expected to change how clonotypes are shared among donors.

The source material was naive CD8+ T cells sorted from blood. This rearrangement joins TRBV5-5 to TRBJ1-5; D remains unclear. This receptor was identified in a man aged 25 to 40 in good health. Written as DNA, the CDR3 is TGTGCCAGCAGCTCCCAGGCTACAGAACGTGTGCATTTT. It translates to CASSSQATERVHF. Looking up the rest from reference TRBV5-5 and TRBJ1-5 gives the full variable domain: DAGVTQSPTHLIKTRGQQVTLRCSPISGHKSVSWYQQVLGQGPQFIFQYYEKEERGRGNFPDRFSARQFPNYSSELNVNALLLGDSALYLCASSSQATERVHFGDGTRLSIL.